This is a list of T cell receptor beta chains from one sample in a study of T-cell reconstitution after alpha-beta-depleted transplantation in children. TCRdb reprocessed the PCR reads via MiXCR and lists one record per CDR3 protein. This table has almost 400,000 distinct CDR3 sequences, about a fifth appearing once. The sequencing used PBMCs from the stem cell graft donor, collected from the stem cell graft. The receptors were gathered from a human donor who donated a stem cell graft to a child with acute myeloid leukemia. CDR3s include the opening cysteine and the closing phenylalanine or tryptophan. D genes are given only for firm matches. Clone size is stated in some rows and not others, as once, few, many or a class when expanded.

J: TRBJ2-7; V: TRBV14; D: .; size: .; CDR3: CASSPYRDWNEQYF; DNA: TGTGCCAGCAGCCCTTACAGGGATTGGAACGAGCAGTACTTC
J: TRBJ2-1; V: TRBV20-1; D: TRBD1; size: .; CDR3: CSARDLGQGPHEQFF; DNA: TGCAGTGCTAGAGATCTGGGACAGGGGCCCCATGAGCAGTTCTTC
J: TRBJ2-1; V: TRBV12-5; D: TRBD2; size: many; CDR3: CASGRGLAGLSDEQFF; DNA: TGTGCTAGTGGCCGGGGACTAGCGGGACTGAGCGATGAGCAGTTCTTC
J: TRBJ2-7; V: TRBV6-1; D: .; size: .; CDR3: CASSQSWSWNYEQYF; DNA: TGTGCCAGCAGCCAGTCCTGGAGCTGGAACTACGAGCAGTACTTC
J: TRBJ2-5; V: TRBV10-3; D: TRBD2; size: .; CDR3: CAIRPSGGGQETQYF; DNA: TGTGCCATCAGGCCCTCGGGAGGGGGCCAAGAGACCCAGTACTTC
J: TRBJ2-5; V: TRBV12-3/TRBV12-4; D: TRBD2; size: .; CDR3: CASSSGGGETQYF; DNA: TGTGCCAGCAGTAGTGGGGGGGGAGAGACCCAGTACTTC
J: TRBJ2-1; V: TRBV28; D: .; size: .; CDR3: CASSFSSGASGSSYNEQFF; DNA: TGTGCCAGCAGTTTTTCGTCCGGGGCCTCGGGAAGCTCCTACAATGAGCAGTTCTTC
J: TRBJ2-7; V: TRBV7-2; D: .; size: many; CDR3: CASSPQSSYEQYF; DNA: TGTGCCAGCAGCCCGCAAAGCTCCTACGAGCAGTACTTC
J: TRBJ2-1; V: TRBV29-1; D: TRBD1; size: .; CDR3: CSGFLGTVNEQFF; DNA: TGCAGCGGTTTCTTAGGGACAGTCAATGAGCAGTTCTTC
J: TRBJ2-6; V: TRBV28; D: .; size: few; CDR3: CASRLAWERANVLTF; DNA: TGTGCCAGCAGGTTAGCGTGGGAGAGGGCCAACGTCCTGACTTTC
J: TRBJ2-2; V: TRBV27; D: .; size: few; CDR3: CASTQNTGELFF; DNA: TGTGCCAGCACCCAGAACACCGGGGAGCTGTTTTTT
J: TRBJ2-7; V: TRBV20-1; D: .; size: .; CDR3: CSARMSQINEQYF; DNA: TGCAGTGCTAGAATGTCGCAAATCAACGAGCAGTACTTC
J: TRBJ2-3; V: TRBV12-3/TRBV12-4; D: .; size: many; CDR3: CASSPYGGSGMRKTQYF; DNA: TGTGCCAGCAGTCCGTACGGGGGATCAGGGATGAGGAAGACGCAGTATTTT
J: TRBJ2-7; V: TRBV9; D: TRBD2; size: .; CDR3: CASSDSRGTSGSYEQYF; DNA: TGTGCCAGCAGCGATAGTAGGGGGACTAGCGGCTCCTACGAGCAGTACTTC
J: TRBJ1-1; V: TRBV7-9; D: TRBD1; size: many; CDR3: CASSLDYPRGVDEAFF; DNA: TGTGCCAGCAGCTTAGATTATCCCAGGGGGGTGGATGAAGCTTTCTTT
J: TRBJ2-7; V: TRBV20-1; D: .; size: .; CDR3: CSAVIRDKGLLEQYF; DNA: TGCAGTGCTGTGATCCGGGACAAGGGGCTTCTCGAGCAGTACTTC
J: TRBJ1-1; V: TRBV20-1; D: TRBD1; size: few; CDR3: CSVTPYRGLVTEAFF; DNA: TGCAGTGTCACACCGTACAGGGGCCTGGTCACTGAAGCTTTCTTT
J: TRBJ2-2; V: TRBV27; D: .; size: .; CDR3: CASSLWQTGELFF; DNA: TGTGCCAGCAGTTTATGGCAGACCGGGGAGCTGTTTTTT
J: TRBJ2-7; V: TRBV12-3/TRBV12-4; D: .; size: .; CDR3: CASSPAPLAGLMGEQYF; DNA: TGTGCCAGCAGTCCTGCCCCGTTGGCGGGACTTATGGGCGAGCAGTACTTC
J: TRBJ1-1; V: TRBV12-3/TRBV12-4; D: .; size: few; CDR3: CASSPRGVAFF; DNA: TGTGCCAGCAGTCCACGAGGGGTAGCTTTCTTT
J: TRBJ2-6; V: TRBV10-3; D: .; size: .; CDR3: CAISPSIFSGANVLTF; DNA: TGTGCCATCAGTCCCTCGATATTCTCTGGGGCCAACGTCCTGACTTTC
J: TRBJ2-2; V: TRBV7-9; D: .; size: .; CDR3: CASSLALQYGELFF; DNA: TGTGCCAGCAGCTTAGCTCTCCAGTACGGGGAGCTGTTTTTT
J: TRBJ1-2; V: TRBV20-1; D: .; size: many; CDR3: CSARGTANYGYTF; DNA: TGCAGTGCTAGAGGGACAGCGAACTATGGCTACACCTTC
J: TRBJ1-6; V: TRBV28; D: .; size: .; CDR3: CASSRGSPLHF; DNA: TGTGCCAGCAGTAGAGGATCACCCCTCCACTTT
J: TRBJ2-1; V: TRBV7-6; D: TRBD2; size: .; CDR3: CASSTLLRGVNNEQFF; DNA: TGTGCCAGCAGCACCCTGCTTCGGGGGGTTAACAATGAGCAGTTCTTC
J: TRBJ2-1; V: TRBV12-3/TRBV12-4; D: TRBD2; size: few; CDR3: CASLTGGGYNEQFF; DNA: TGTGCCAGCCTGACGGGAGGAGGGTACAATGAGCAGTTCTTC
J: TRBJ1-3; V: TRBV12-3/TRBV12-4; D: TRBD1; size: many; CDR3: CASSLAGTVSGNTIYF; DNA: TGTGCCAGCAGTTTAGCGGGGACAGTCTCTGGAAACACCATATATTTT
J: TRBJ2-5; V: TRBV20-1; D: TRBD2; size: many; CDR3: CSAPLAGVGETQYF; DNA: TGCAGTGCCCCACTAGCGGGAGTAGGAGAGACCCAGTACTTC
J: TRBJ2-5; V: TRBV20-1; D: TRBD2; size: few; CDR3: CSARSSLAGETQYF; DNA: TGCAGTGCTAGAAGTTCACTAGCGGGAGAGACCCAGTACTTC
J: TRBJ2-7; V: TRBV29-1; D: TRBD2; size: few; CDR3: CSVATSGGSEQYF; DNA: TGCAGCGTTGCGACTAGCGGGGGGTCCGAGCAGTACTTC
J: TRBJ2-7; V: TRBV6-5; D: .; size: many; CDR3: CASSYSRGTEQYF; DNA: TGTGCCAGCAGTTACTCGAGGGGAACAGAGCAGTACTTC
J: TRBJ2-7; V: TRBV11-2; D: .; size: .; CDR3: CASSLDPEAYEQYF; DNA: TGTGCCAGCAGCTTAGATCCAGAAGCCTACGAGCAGTACTTC
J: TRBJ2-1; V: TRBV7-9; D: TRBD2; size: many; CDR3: CASSRSSSGRAHNEQFF; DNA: TGTGCCAGCAGCCGGAGCTCTAGCGGGAGGGCCCACAATGAGCAGTTCTTC
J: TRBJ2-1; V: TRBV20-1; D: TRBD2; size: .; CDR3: CSARDARGGGRFYEQFF; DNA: TGCAGTGCTAGAGATGCCCGAGGTGGCGGGAGGTTCTATGAGCAGTTCTTC
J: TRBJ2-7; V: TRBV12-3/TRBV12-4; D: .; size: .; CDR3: CASSLSGSSHEQYF; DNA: TGTGCCAGCAGTTTATCGGGGAGTAGCCACGAGCAGTACTTC
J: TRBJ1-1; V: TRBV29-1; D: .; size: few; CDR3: CSVDRGRMNTEAFF; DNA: TGCAGCGTTGATAGGGGACGGATGAACACTGAAGCTTTCTTT
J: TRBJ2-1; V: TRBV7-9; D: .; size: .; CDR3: CAGRGGLSSYNEQFF; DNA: TGTGCCGGCAGGGGCGGCCTAAGCTCCTACAATGAGCAGTTCTTC
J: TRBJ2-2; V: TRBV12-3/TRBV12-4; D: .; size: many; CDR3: CASSPLSGGAGELFF; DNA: TGTGCCAGCAGTCCCCTTTCGGGCGGGGCCGGGGAGCTGTTTTTT
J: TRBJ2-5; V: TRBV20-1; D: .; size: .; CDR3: CGLQGGETQYF; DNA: TGCGGCCTACAGGGGGGGGAGACCCAGTACTTC
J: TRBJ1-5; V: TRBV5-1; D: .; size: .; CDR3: CASSSSGGSQPQHF; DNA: TGCGCCAGCAGCTCGTCGGGGGGCTCTCAGCCCCAGCATTTT
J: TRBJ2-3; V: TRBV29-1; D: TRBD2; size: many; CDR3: CSVDTSGRAAQYF; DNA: TGCAGCGTCGACACTAGCGGGAGGGCAGCGCAGTATTTT
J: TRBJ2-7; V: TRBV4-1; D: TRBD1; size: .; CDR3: CASSQGVGQSYEQYF; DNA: TGCGCCAGCAGCCAAGGTGTGGGACAGTCCTACGAGCAGTACTTC
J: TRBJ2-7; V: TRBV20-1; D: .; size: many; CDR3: CSARDGGSYEQYF; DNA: TGCAGTGCTAGAGATGGGGGCTCCTACGAGCAGTACTTC
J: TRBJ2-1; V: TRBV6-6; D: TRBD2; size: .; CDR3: CASSYRASGSSYNEQFF; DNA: TGTGCCAGCAGTTATAGGGCTAGCGGGAGCTCCTACAATGAGCAGTTCTTC
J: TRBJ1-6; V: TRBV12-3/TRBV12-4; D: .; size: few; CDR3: CASSFRGAHNSPLHF; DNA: TGTGCCAGCAGTTTTCGCGGGGCCCATAATTCACCCCTCCACTTT
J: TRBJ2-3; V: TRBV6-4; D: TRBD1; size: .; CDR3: CASSDGTGLLDTQYF; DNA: TGTGCCAGCAGTGACGGGACAGGGCTTTTGGATACGCAGTATTTT
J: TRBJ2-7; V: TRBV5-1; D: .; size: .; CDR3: CASSPGDTTYEQYF; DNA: TGCGCCAGCAGCCCGGGGGACACTACCTACGAGCAGTACTTC
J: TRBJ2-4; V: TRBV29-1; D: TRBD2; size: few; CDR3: CSVETSGSNIQYF; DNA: TGCAGCGTCGAAACTAGCGGGAGTAACATTCAGTACTTC
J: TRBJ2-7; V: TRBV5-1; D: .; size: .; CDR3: CASSEATGTSYEQYF; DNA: TGCGCCAGCAGCGAGGCGACAGGAACTTCCTACGAGCAGTACTTC
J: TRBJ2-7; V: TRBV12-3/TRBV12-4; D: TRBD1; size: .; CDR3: CASSYWDSPAYEQYF; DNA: TGTGCCAGCAGTTACTGGGACAGCCCAGCCTACGAGCAGTACTTC
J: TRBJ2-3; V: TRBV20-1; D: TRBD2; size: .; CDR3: CSGLAGGSGTDTQYF; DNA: TGCAGTGGACTAGCGGGAGGGTCGGGCACAGATACGCAGTATTTT